This TCR beta chain was captured by sequencing in a study of CD8 T cells in Susac syndrome. Study observations and caveats: The study's TCR sequencing and HLA analysis covered a relatively small number of individuals, and the study acknowledged this.

Random hexamers served to reverse transcribe about 0.45 to 1 ug RNA. TCR beta CDR3 was amplified by immunoSEQ covering 54 Vbeta and 13 Jbeta. TCRdb called the immunoSEQ multiplex PCR reads again in MiXCR, with one record for every CDR3 protein. The sample records under 200,000 distinct CDR3 sequences, roughly 92% being singletons. The authors sequenced TCR beta from blood CD8+ and CD4+ T cells. TEMRA cells were FACS-enriched, and CD8+ and CD4+ T cells were isolated negatively. Concerning this clonotype: Its antigen is still unknown.

The CDR3 is made up of 14 amino acids. Trimming stripped 1 base from V and 5 bases from J, with 11 bases between. Germline V CDR1 and CDR2: SGHTA, FQGNSA. The genes are TRBV7-2 and TRBJ2-5, with D possibly matching TRBD1 (6 bases). The source is a human donor in good health. Sequencing was done on a sample of CD4+ T cells from PBMCs. CDR3 nucleotide sequence: TGTGCCAGCAGCTTAGTCTGGGGGCCTGAGACCCAGTACTTC. Amino acids: CASSLVWGPETQYF.